This paragraph reports one T cell receptor (beta chain). These data originate in a study of shared T cell receptors in the human thymus. Generated by immunoSEQ multiplex PCR, the TCRdb table keeps only in-frame clones and is missing some. The sample has about 730,000 clones, around 85% seen once. These data also formed part of another study, on human thymus T cells. As that report states: Corrective surgery for congenital heart defects was being performed on the healthy Finnish infants who were the donors. Thymus specimens were resections from corrective heart surgery. V and J gene usage appeared biased in thymic and blood repertoires.

The receptor's source is a girl less than two years old with a congenital heart defect. Sequencing was performed on thymocytes.

The CDR3 is CASRPVGSRNTEAFF. The CDR3 DNA follows: TGTGCCAGCAGACCAGTAGGGAGCCGGAACACTGAAGCTTTCTTT. The genes are TRBV7-6 and TRBJ1-1; D gene ambiguous. The ends were cut back, 6 bases at V and 1 base at J, with 15 bases in the middle. The germline gives CDR1 SGHVS, CDR2 FNYEAQ. The CDR3 length is 15 residues.